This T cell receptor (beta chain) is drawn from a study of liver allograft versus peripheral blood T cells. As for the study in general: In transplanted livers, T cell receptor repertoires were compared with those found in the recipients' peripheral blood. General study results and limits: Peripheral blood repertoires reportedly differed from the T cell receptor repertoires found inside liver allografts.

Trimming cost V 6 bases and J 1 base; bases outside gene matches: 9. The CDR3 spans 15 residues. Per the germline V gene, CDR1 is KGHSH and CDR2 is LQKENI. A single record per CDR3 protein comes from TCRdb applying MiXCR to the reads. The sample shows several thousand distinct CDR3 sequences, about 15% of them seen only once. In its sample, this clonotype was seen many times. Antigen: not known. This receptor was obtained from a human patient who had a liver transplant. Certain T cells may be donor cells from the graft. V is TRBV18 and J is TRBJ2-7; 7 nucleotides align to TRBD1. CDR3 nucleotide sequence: TGTGCCAGCTCTCCGTATCGGGACAGTTCCTACGAGCAGTACTTC. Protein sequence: CASSPYRDSSYEQYF.